The 3 T cell receptor beta chains presented below share a single source sample, sequenced in a study of T cell repertoires in cytomegalovirus infection. TCRdb re-analysed the reads in MiXCR, keeping a single row per CDR3 protein. The sample yields more than 85,000 distinct CDR3 sequences, approximately 15% seen once. The specimen sequenced was PBMCs. These receptors originate from a human donor in good health (CMV status not recorded). Some clones in this sample may be carry-over from other donors' samples.

This clonotype was seen repeatedly, ten times or more. The genes are TRBV7-2 and TRBJ2-6, with 8 positions matching TRBD1. This CDR3 has 15 amino acids. Germline lookup yields CDR1 SGHTA and CDR2 FQGNSA. The V and J ends lost 5 bases and 4 bases, in that order; junction bases with no gene match: 4. The CDR3 region is CASSTQGAGANVLTF. CDR3 sequence (DNA): TGTGCCAGCAGCACCCAGGGGGCAGGGGCCAACGTCCTGACTTTC.

This clonotype was seen repeatedly, ten times or more. The chain uses TRBV10-3 and TRBJ2-5; no clear D. This CDR3 is built from 12 residues. CDR1 ENHRY and CDR2 SYGVKD come from the germline V gene. The V end was cut by 5 bases, the J end by 4 bases, with 8 bases between. The CDR3 region is CAISWTRETQYF. The CDR3 bases are TGTGCCATCAGTTGGACCCGAGAGACCCAGTACTTC.

As for this clonotype: A much more abundant neighbour one base away suggests this may be a read error. The V and J genes are TRBV7-3 and TRBJ2-4; TRBD2 matches 7 bases. Germline V gene lookup returns CDR1 SGHTA and CDR2 FQGTGA. Trimming took 2 bases from V and 3 from J; bases not matched to a gene: 7. The CDR3 covers 16 residues. The DNA of the CDR3 is TGTGCCAGCAGCTTAGCTCCCCCGGGGGGCAAAAACATTCAGTACTTC. This sequence encodes CASSLAPPGGKNIQYF.